This TCR beta chain was sequenced for a study of T cells after yellow fever vaccination. The study, taken as a whole, reports: Booster sampling recovered most clones from primary vaccination (about 97% CD4, roughly 86% CD8). Researchers noted that a small share of clonotypes showed up in both CD4 and CD8 compartments.

The CDR3 loop spans 14 amino acids. The germline V gene has CDR1 WSHSY and CDR2 SAAADI. UMIs were added to TCR cDNA along with a universal primer site when it was made by 5'RACE template switching. TCRdb re-called the 5' RACE reads through MiXCR, storing one row per CDR3 protein. This table holds around 160,000 distinct CDR3 sequences, about 7% found once. Concerning this clonotype itself: The antigen remains undetermined. This may stem from a read error, because a much larger clone lies one nucleotide away.

The sequence was obtained from a man between 18 and 29 years old who received the YFV17D yellow fever vaccine. The V call is TRBV10-2, the J call TRBJ2-2, with D perhaps matching TRBD2 (5 bases). Source: CD4+ T cells sorted from PBMCs, taken about 5 days after the first yellow fever vaccination. CDR3 loop: CASTPDTGTGELSF. The CDR3 nucleotides read TGCGCCAGCACCCCTGACACTGGCACCGGGGAGCTGTCTTTT.